The 32 T cell receptor beta chains below were found in one sample sequenced in a study of blood T cell repertoires in COVID-19. Only in-frame clones appear in the TCRdb table, and some are missing; sequencing was by immunoSEQ multiplex PCR. The sample consists of fewer than 350,000 clones, approximately 86% of them appearing once. Sequenced material: peripheral blood. These receptors originate from a woman aged 30 to 39 who had recovered from COVID-19.

The genes are TRBV25-1 and TRBJ2-5; TRBD1 aligns across 11 bases. Germline V gene sequence: CDR1 MGHDK, CDR2 SYGVNS. This CDR3 has 15 residues. V shed 4 bases, J shed 4 bases, and the junction held 5 bases outside the gene matches. The DNA of the CDR3 is TGTGCCAGCAGTGTTACCGGGACAGGGGGAGAGACCCAGTACTTC. Its translation is CASSVTGTGGETQYF.

V and J are TRBV7-2 and TRBJ1-1; TRBD1 matches at 11 bases. The CDR3 has 18 amino acids. V trimming: 1 base; J trimming: 6 bases; junction bases outside the gene matches: 13. The germline V gene has CDR1 SGHTA and CDR2 FQGNSA. CDR3 residues: CASSLGLLGTGGISEAFF. The CDR3 DNA follows: TGTGCCAGCAGCTTAGGTTTGTTGGGGACAGGGGGTATATCTGAAGCTTTCTTT.

J is TRBJ1-2 and V is TRBV3-1 (or the pseudogene TRBV3-2), with unresolved D. This CDR3 has 14 residues. Trimming left V 1 base short and J 1 base short, with 7 bases between. Germline CDR1 reads LGHDT; CDR2 reads YNNKEL (reference sequence). The CDR3, as DNA: TGTGCCAGCAGCCAAGGTCAGAATAACTATGGCTACACCTTC. It is translated as CASSQGQNNYGYTF.

The chain uses TRBV4-1 and TRBJ1-2, with D tentatively TRBD1 (5 bases). Trimming removed 1 base from V and 4 bases from J, with 28 bases in between. The germline gives CDR1 MGHRA, CDR2 YSYEKL. This CDR3 is built from 20 residues. CDR3 in DNA: TGCGCCAGCAGCCAAGTCGGTGCCTACACCCCGACGGGGGAGAGCTATGGCTACACCTTC. This gives the protein CASSQVGAYTPTGESYGYTF.

This chain joins TRBV4-2 and TRBJ2-7; 13 bases are a match to TRBD2. Germline CDR1 reads LGHNA; CDR2 reads YNFKEQ. The CDR3 extends over 16 amino acids. J was trimmed by 3 bases and V by 5 bases; bases with no gene match: 7. The CDR3 is CASSELRTSGGYEQYF. For the CDR3, the DNA is TGTGCCAGCAGCGAACTCCGGACTAGCGGGGGCTACGAGCAGTACTTC.

The DNA of the CDR3 is TGTGCCAGCAGCGGGGAAACCGGGGAGCTGTTTTTT. This gives the protein CASSGETGELFF. V usage is TRBV6-5 and J usage is TRBJ2-2, with D perhaps TRBD2 (5 bases). The germline V gene has CDR1 MNHEY and CDR2 SVGAGI. Trimming removed 6 bases at V and 5 bases at J, with 7 bases between. This CDR3 is 12 amino acids long.

This clone showed up just a few times. The V call is TRBV27, the J call TRBJ1-5; D remains ambiguous. Trimming stripped 6 bases from V and 3 bases from J, with 9 bases between. Germline CDR1 reads MNHEY; CDR2 reads SMNVEV (reference sequence). This CDR3 comprises 13 residues. The DNA of the CDR3 is TGTGCCAGCAGGGCGGTGATCAATCAGCCCCAGCATTTT. Residues: CASRAVINQPQHF.

The chain links TRBV5-1 to TRBJ2-5; 7 positions agree with TRBD2. V dropped 6 bases and J dropped 4; count of bases not matched to a gene: 21. The CDR3 has 18 residues. CDR1 is SGHRS and CDR2 is YFSETQ in the germline V gene. CDR3 DNA sequence: TGCGCCAGCACACCGCAGGGTAGCGGGCAAGCTGCGGGAGAGACCCAGTACTTC. Amino acid sequence: CASTPQGSGQAAGETQYF.

The CDR3, as DNA: TGTGCCAGCAGCTTTGGACTAGCGGGAAAAGTTTACGAGCAGTACTTC. It yields the protein CASSFGLAGKVYEQYF. This chain joins TRBV5-4 and TRBJ2-7; 12 bases agree with TRBD2. V lost 2 bases and J lost 4; bases outside the gene matches: 7. Germline V gene sequence: CDR1 SGHNT, CDR2 YYREEE (reference sequence). The CDR3 has 16 amino acids.

This clone was picked up one time. The rearrangement joins TRBV18 to TRBJ1-3; 12 nucleotides line up with TRBD1. This CDR3 spans 18 amino acids. V gave up 2 bases and J gave up 0 bases; unmatched junction bases: 5. Germline V gives CDR1 KGHSH, CDR2 LQKENI. The CDR3 sequence: CASSPTGTGGSSGNTIYF. The CDR3 nucleotides read TGTGCCAGCTCACCAACCGGGACAGGGGGCTCCTCTGGAAACACCATATATTTT.

The V call is TRBV7-2, the J call TRBJ2-7; a weak D match, TRBD1 (5 bases). There are 15 residues in the CDR3. The V end lost 0 bases, the J end lost 4 bases, and 13 bases lay between the germline ends. Germline V gives CDR1 SGHTA, CDR2 FQGNSA. CDR3 sequence: CASSLAFSRQYEQYF. Here the CDR3 DNA reads TGTGCCAGCAGCTTAGCGTTCTCAAGACAGTACGAGCAGTACTTC.

V and J are TRBV15 and TRBJ1-4, with 8 bases identical to TRBD1. This CDR3 contains 16 residues. The J segment lost 8 bases and the V segment lost 4 bases, leaving 12 bases of the junction unmatched. Germline loops: CDR1 LNHNV, CDR2 YYDKDF (reference sequence). The CDR3 DNA is TGTGCCACCAGCATATCAGGGGGCAGGGGATACGAAAAACTGTTTTTT. Translating gives CATSISGGRGYEKLFF.

The V call is TRBV7-9, the J call TRBJ1-2; 8 nucleotides line up with TRBD1. The junction had 10 bases not matched to a gene; V was cut back by 2 bases and J by 8 bases. Germline V gene lookup returns CDR1 SEHNR and CDR2 FQNEAQ (reference sequence). CDR3 length equals 15 residues. CDR3 in amino acids: CASSLSLETGDGYTF. CDR3 coding DNA: TGTGCCAGCAGCTTATCTTTAGAGACAGGGGACGGCTACACCTTC.

V gene TRBV7-2 combines with J gene TRBJ1-5; TRBD1 is a possible D gene (6 bases). V was clipped by 3 bases and J by 8 bases, with 17 bases between them. Germline-derived CDR1 and CDR2 are SGHTA and FQGNSA. The CDR3 is made up of 15 amino acids. CDR3 sequence: CASSFSDSRAEPQHF. CDR3 bases: TGTGCCAGCAGCTTTTCGGACAGTAGGGCAGAGCCCCAGCATTTT.

This clone was seen just once. The chain couples TRBV6-5 to TRBJ2-6; D is unclear. The CDR3 extends over 13 amino acids. Trimming stripped 6 bases from V and 1 base from J, with 4 bases between. The germline gives CDR1 MNHEY, CDR2 SVGAGI. CDR3 nucleotide sequence: TGTGCCAGCAGGGAGTCTGGGGCCAACGTCCTGACTTTC. Its protein is CASRESGANVLTF.

V gene TRBV12-5 combines with J gene TRBJ1-2; 7 bases align to TRBD1. The CDR3 loop spans 15 amino acids. Germline CDR1 reads LGHNT; CDR2 reads FRNRAP. Trimming at V came to 1 base and at J to 6 bases, leaving 8 bases not matched to a gene. As DNA, the CDR3 is TGTGCTAGTGGTTTGGCCGGGACAGACGCCAATGGCTACACCTTC. This sequence encodes CASGLAGTDANGYTF.

This clone appeared once. The chain employs TRBV3-1 (or the pseudogene TRBV3-2) and TRBJ2-1; D is possibly TRBD2 (6 bases). The V end was cut by 0 bases, the J end by 4 bases, with 10 bases between. From germline, CDR1 is LGHDT and CDR2 YNNKEL (reference sequence). CDR3 length equals 15 residues. CDR3 region: CASSQERGRYNEQFF. The CDR3 DNA is TGTGCCAGCAGCCAAGAGCGGGGCCGTTACAATGAGCAGTTCTTC.

This chain connects TRBV19 to TRBJ1-1; 8 bases match TRBD1. Germline CDR1 reads LNHDA; CDR2 reads SQIVND (reference sequence). The J segment lost 5 bases and the V segment lost 5 bases, leaving 7 bases of the junction unmatched. The CDR3 length is 14 residues. The CDR3 is CASSDRGWKTEAFF. CDR3 nucleotides: TGTGCCAGTAGTGACAGGGGATGGAAGACTGAAGCTTTCTTT.

V is TRBV5-5 and J is TRBJ1-2, with 8 bases matching TRBD1. Germline CDR1 and CDR2: SGHKS and YYEKEE (reference sequence). Trimming took 3 bases from V and 6 from J; bases not matched to a gene: 10. The CDR3 is 15 amino acids. The CDR3 loop is CASSSPPQGANGYTF. DNA for the CDR3: TGTGCCAGCAGCTCCCCGCCCCAGGGGGCGAATGGCTACACCTTC. Full variable domain (missing parts from reference TRBV5-5 and TRBJ1-2): DAGVTQSPTHLIKTRGQQVTLRCSPISGHKSVSWYQQVLGQGPQFIFQYYEKEERGRGNFPDRFSARQFPNYSSELNVNALLLGDSALYLCASSSPPQGANGYTFGSGTRLTVV.

J is TRBJ1-2 and V is TRBV11-2; 7 bases are shared with TRBD1. CDR1 and CDR2 (germline): SGHAT, FQNNGV. This CDR3 region has 16 residues. V lost 1 base to trimming and J lost 1 base; unmatched junction nucleotides: 6. CDR3 residues: CASSLGGGEDNYGYTF. DNA for the CDR3: TGTGCCAGCAGCTTAGGAGGGGGCGAGGATAACTATGGCTACACCTTC.

The chain carries TRBV5-5 and TRBJ1-5; D is unresolved. CDR1 and CDR2 from the germline V gene are SGHKS and YYEKEE (reference sequence). The CDR3 loop spans 14 amino acids. V was trimmed by 2 bases and J by 2 bases, leaving 8 bases between them. The CDR3 nucleotides are TGTGCCAGCAGCTTTACTCCGGGCAATCAGCCCCAGCATTTT. Residues: CASSFTPGNQPQHF.

The chain has TRBV5-1 and TRBJ1-2; no reliable D call. The V gene lost 0 bases and the J gene lost 0 bases, with 15 bases spanning the gap. Germline CDR1 reads SGHRS; CDR2 reads YFSETQ. CDR3 length: 17 residues. CDR3 region: CASSLDGAGYTNYGYTF. The CDR3 nucleotides are TGCGCCAGCAGCTTGGATGGTGCGGGGTATACTAACTATGGCTACACCTTC.

This clone was recorded many times. The rearrangement joins TRBV7-9 to TRBJ2-7; TRBD1 is a possible D gene (6 bases). The ends were cut back, 4 bases at V and 0 bases at J, with 13 bases in the middle. Looked up from germline, CDR1 is SEHNR and CDR2 is FQNEAQ (reference sequence). The CDR3 has 15 amino acids. Written as DNA, the CDR3 is TGTGCCAGCAGCTCGGACAGCAAATACTCCTACGAGCAGTACTTC. Encoded protein: CASSSDSKYSYEQYF.

This chain connects TRBV30 to TRBJ2-1, with 8 bases matching TRBD2. Germline V gene sequence: CDR1 GTSNPN, CDR2 SVGIG (reference sequence). The CDR3 runs to 15 residues. V shed 1 base, J shed 10 bases, and the junction held 12 bases outside the gene matches. In DNA form, the CDR3 reads TGTGCCTGGAGTGACAGGGCGGGGGGCCAACGAGAGCAGTTCTTC. It encodes CAWSDRAGGQREQFF.

This clone was counted once. V is TRBV5-8 and J is TRBJ2-7; 10 positions agree with TRBD2. Germline V gene sequence: CDR1 SGHTS, CDR2 YDEGEE. V lost 0 bases, J lost 5 bases, and 11 bases stayed unmatched. CDR3 length equals 17 residues. CDR3 protein: CASSLASGGARSDEQYF. The CDR3 DNA reads TGTGCCAGCAGCTTGGCCAGCGGGGGGGCCCGGTCGGACGAGCAGTACTTC.

The genes are TRBV3-1 (or the pseudogene TRBV3-2) and TRBJ1-2; maybe TRBD1 (5 bases). Trimming left V 1 base short and J 8 bases short, with 20 bases between. This CDR3 region has 16 residues. Germline CDR1 LGHDT, CDR2 YNNKEL (reference sequence). CDR3 DNA: TGTGCCAGCAGCCAAGGCAAGGGGCGAGTAGCCAACGGCTACACCTTC. It is translated as CASSQGKGRVANGYTF.

The rearrangement links TRBV10-1 to TRBJ2-1; TRBD2 aligns across 8 bases. Germline assignment: CDR1 WNHNN and CDR2 SYGVQD (reference sequence). This CDR3 is 14 amino acids long. J was trimmed by 3 bases and V by 4 bases; bases with no gene match: 2. The CDR3 reads CASSVAGFYNEQFF. CDR3 coding DNA: TGCGCCAGCAGTGTAGCGGGGTTCTACAATGAGCAGTTCTTC.

This clone was seen a handful of times. The V call is TRBV11-2, the J call TRBJ2-2; a weak D match, TRBD2 (6 bases). This CDR3 has 16 amino acids. Trimming stripped 4 bases from V and 6 bases from J, with 18 bases between. The germline gives CDR1 SGHAT, CDR2 FQNNGV. The CDR3 nucleotides are TGTGCCAGCAGCTCCGAGCCGCGGCCGGGAGCCGGGGAGCTGTTTTTT. It codes for CASSSEPRPGAGELFF.

The V call is TRBV14, the J call TRBJ2-7; tentative D call: TRBD2 (5 bases). Germline V gene lookup returns CDR1 SGHDN and CDR2 FVKESK. V lost 1 base and J lost 1, with 17 bases in between. The CDR3 contains 17 residues. CDR3 coding DNA: TGTGCCAGCAGCCAAGTAGGAGGTCCGGGCCCGTCCTACGAGCAGTACTTC. It specifies CASSQVGGPGPSYEQYF.

In the case of this clone: Additional DNA sequences in this sample encode the identical CDR3. The rearrangement uses TRBV5-1 and TRBJ2-7; weak D call: TRBD2 (6 bases). Trimming shortened V by 0 bases and J by 2 bases, and 9 bases separated the two germline ends. The CDR3 contains 14 residues. The V gene's germline CDR1 is SGHRS and CDR2 YFSETQ. CDR3 nucleotides: TGCGCCAGCAGCTTGGCCGGGGGAACCTACGAGCAGTACTTC. Translating gives CASSLAGGTYEQYF.

The chain is built from TRBV11-2 and TRBJ2-5; TRBD1 matches 7 bases. The V gene end was trimmed by 5 bases and the J gene end by 2 bases; junction bases not matched to a gene: 11. Per the germline V gene, CDR1 is SGHAT and CDR2 is FQNNGV. CDR3 size: 16 residues. Here the CDR3 reads CASSPRGGQEQETQYF. In DNA form, the CDR3 reads TGTGCCAGCAGCCCCAGGGGCGGACAGGAACAAGAGACCCAGTACTTC.

The J gene is TRBJ2-7, the V gene TRBV9, with D possibly matching TRBD1 (5 bases). The CDR3 consists of 13 residues. From germline, CDR1 is SGDLS and CDR2 YYNGEE. V lost 7 bases and J lost 2, with 13 bases in between. Written as DNA, the CDR3 is TGTGCCAGCGAAAGACAGTCCGCCTACGAGCAGTACTTC. Translating gives CASERQSAYEQYF.